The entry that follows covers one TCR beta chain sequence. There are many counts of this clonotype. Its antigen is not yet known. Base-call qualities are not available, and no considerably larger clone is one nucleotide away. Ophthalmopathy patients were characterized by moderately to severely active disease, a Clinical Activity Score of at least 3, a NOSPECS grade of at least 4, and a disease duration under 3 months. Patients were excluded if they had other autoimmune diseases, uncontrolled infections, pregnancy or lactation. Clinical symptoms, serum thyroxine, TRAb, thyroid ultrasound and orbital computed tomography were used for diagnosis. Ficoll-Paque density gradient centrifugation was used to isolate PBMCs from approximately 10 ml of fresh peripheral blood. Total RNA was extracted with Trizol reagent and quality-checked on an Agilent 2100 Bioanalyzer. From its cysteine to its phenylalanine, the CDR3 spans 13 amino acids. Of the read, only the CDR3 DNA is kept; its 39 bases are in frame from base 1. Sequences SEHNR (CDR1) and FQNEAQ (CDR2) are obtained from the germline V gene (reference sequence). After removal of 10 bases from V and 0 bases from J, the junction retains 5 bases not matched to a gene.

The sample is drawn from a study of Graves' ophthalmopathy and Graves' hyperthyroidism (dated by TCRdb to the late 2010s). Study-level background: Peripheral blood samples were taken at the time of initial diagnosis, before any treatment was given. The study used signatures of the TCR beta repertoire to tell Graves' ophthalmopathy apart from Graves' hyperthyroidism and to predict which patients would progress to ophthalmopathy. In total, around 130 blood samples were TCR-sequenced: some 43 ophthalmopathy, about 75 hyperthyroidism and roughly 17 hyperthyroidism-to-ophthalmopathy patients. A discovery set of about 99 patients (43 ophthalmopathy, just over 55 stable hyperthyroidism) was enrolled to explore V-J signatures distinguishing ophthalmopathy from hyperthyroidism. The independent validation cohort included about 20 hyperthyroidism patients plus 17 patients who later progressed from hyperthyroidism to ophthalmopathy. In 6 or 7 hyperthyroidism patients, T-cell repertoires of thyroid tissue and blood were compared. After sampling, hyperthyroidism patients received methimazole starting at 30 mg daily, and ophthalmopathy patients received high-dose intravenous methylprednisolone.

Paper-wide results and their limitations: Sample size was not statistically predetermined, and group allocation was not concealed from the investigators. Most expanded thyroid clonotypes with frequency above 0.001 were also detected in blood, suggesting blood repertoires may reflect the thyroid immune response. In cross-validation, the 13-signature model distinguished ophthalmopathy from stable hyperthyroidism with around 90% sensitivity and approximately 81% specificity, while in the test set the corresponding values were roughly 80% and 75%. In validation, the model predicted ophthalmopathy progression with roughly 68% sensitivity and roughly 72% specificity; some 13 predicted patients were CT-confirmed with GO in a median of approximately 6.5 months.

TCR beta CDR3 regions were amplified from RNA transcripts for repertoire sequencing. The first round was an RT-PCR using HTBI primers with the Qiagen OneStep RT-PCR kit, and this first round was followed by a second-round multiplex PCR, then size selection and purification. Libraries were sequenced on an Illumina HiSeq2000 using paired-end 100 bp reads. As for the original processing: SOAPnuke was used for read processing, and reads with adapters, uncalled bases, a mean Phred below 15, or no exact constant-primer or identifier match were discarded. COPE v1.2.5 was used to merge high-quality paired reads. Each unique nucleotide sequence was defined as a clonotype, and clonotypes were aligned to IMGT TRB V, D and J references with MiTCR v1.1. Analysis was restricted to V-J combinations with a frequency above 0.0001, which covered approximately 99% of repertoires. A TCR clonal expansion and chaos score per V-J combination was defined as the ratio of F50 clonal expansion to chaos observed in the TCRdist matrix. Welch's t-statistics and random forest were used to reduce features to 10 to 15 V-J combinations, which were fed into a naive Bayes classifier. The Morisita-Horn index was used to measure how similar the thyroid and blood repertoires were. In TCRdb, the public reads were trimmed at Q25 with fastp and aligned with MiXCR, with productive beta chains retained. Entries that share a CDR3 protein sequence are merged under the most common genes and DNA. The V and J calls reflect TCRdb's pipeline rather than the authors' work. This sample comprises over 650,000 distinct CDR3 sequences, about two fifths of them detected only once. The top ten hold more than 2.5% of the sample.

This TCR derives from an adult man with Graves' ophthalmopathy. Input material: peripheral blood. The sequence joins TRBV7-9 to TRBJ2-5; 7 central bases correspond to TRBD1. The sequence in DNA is TGTGCCATCCAGGGACAGAACCAAGAGACCCAGTACTTC. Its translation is CAIQGQNQETQYF.